The present T cell receptor (beta chain) was sequenced within a study of cytomegalovirus exposure and HLA in healthy donors. General study results and limits: In a later analysis, V- and J-gene trimming of beta chains associated with a DCLRE1C missense variant, replicated independently.

This clone was seen only once. Antigen specificity is unknown. Germline V gives CDR1 MNHEY, CDR2 SMNVEV (reference sequence). This CDR3 contains 16 residues. Losses at the gene ends were 5 bases for V and 1 base for J; bases not matched to a gene: 5. PCR amplification relied on 60 Vbeta primers (plus 13 Jbeta primers). Produced via immunoSEQ multiplex PCR; TCRdb's table is partial and in-frame only. The sample lists fewer than 250,000 clones; roughly 84% were seen once. Every donor was a healthy person donating bone marrow. The source is a boy aged 2-15 years in good health and CMV-seronegative. This chain joins TRBV27 and TRBJ2-3; TRBD2 matches 11 bases. Sequencing was carried out using PBMCs. Here the CDR3 DNA reads TGTGCCAGCAGTGTACTGGGACTAGCGGGCACAGATACGCAGTATTTT. Its translation is CASSVLGLAGTDTQYF.